Included here is one TCR beta chain sequence, with context. The data stem from a study of T cells in localized non-small cell lung cancer. Assay: immunoSEQ multiplex PCR; the TCRdb copy retains only in-frame clones and omits some. Of some 80,000 clones in the sample, approximately 84% were seen once. The CDR3 extends over 12 amino acids. The V gene lost 3 bases and the J gene lost 6 bases, with 10 bases spanning the gap. Germline V gene lookup returns CDR1 SGHTS and CDR2 YDEGEE. This clonotype was sampled from a man aged 40 to 70 with stage I lung adenocarcinoma. This chain joins TRBV5-8 and TRBJ2-7, with D uncertain. Sequenced here: peripheral blood, sampled before any cancer treatment. The CDR3 bases are TGTGCCAGCAGCTCCTTATGGGCCGAGCAGTACTTC. Translation gives CASSSLWAEQYF.